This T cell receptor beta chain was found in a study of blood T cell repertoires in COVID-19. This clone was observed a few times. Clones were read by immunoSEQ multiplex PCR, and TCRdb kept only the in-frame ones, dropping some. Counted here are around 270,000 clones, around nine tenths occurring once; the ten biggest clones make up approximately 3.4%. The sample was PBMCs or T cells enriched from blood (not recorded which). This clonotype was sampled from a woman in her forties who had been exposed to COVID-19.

CDR3 in amino acids: CAWSEPAGKGYTF. The CDR3 DNA is TGTGCCTGGAGTGAACCAGCAGGGAAGGGCTACACCTTC. The rearrangement uses TRBV30 and TRBJ1-2; D is possibly TRBD1 (5 bases). This CDR3 has 13 amino acids. V was cut by 1 base and J by 8 bases, with 14 bases left in between. From germline, CDR1 is GTSNPN and CDR2 SVGIG (reference sequence).